A single sample is the source of the 13 T cell receptor beta chains below, sequenced in a study of OX40 agonist ivuxolimab in advanced cancers. The protocol was immunoSEQ multiplex PCR, while the TCRdb copy is restricted to in-frame clones and leaves out a portion. Of about 68,000 clones listed, about nine tenths are singletons. The starting material was CD4+ or CD8+ T cells sorted from blood, obtained in a trial of the OX40 agonist ivuxolimab. Receptors were obtained from an adult with an advanced solid tumor such as melanoma, head and neck, liver or kidney cancer.

This clone was recorded once. The rearrangement uses TRBV2 and TRBJ2-2; D tentatively fits TRBD1 or TRBD2 (5 bases each). CDR3 length equals 14 residues. Germline CDR1 SNHLY, CDR2 FYNNEI. Deletions cut 5 bases from V and 7 bases from J, with 14 bases between. CDR3 loop: CASSPLEGSGELFF. For the CDR3, the DNA is TGTGCCAGCAGTCCCCTTGAGGGGAGCGGGGAGCTGTTTTTT.

The rearrangement uses TRBV5-1 and TRBJ2-2; no definite D call. Trimming shortened V by 2 bases and J by 4 bases, and 6 bases separated the two germline ends. The CDR3 sequence is 13 residues long. Germline V lookup: CDR1 SGHRS, CDR2 YFSETQ. The CDR3: CASSFSLTGELFF. The CDR3 coding sequence is TGCGCCAGCAGCTTCTCCCTCACCGGGGAGCTGTTTTTT.

Only one count was recorded for this clone. V usage is TRBV11-1 and J usage is TRBJ2-1; 7 nucleotides align to TRBD2. The length of the CDR3 is 14 residues. The germline V gene encodes CDR1 SGHAT and CDR2 FQDESV (reference sequence). V lost 1 base and J lost 6; bases outside the gene matches: 3. CDR3 sequence reads: CASSLGLASNEQFF. The CDR3 DNA sequence: TGTGCCAGCAGCTTAGGACTAGCAAGCAATGAGCAGTTCTTC.

The gene calls are TRBV28 and TRBJ2-6; TRBD1 aligns across 7 bases. Germline CDR1 MDHEN, CDR2 SYDVKM. This CDR3 is built from 15 residues. V lost 5 bases to trimming and J lost 3 bases; unmatched junction nucleotides: 4. Here the CDR3 DNA reads TGTGCCAGCAGTCTACAGGGGAGTGGGGCCAACGTCCTGACTTTC. Protein product: CASSLQGSGANVLTF.

The chain joins TRBV2 to TRBJ2-5, with 7 nucleotides matching TRBD1. Trimming took 6 bases from V and 5 from J; bases not matched to a gene: 6. This CDR3 comprises 13 residues. Germline V gives CDR1 SNHLY, CDR2 FYNNEI. The CDR3 DNA reads TGTGCCAGCAGCGGACAGGTTCGGGAGACCCAGTACTTC. Its translation is CASSGQVRETQYF.

V gene TRBV5-1 combines with J gene TRBJ2-1; D perhaps matches TRBD2 (6 bases). The ends were cut back, 0 bases at V and 0 bases at J, with 10 bases in the middle. Per the germline V gene, CDR1 is SGHRS and CDR2 is YFSETQ. The CDR3 has 16 residues. CDR3 coding DNA: TGCGCCAGCAGCTTGGTTATGGGGGGCTCCTACAATGAGCAGTTCTTC. Translation gives CASSLVMGGSYNEQFF.

The gene calls are TRBV5-1 and TRBJ1-5, with TRBD1 as a possible D gene (6 bases). V was pared by 0 bases and J by 3 bases, with 10 bases between. Germline lookup yields CDR1 SGHRS and CDR2 YFSETQ. This CDR3 has 15 amino acids. DNA of the CDR3: TGCGCCAGCAGCTTGGAGGGGGGTGACAATCAGCCCCAGCATTTT. Residues: CASSLEGGDNQPQHF.

V and J are TRBV11-2 and TRBJ2-1; TRBD2 matches at 9 bases. V shed 5 bases, J shed 2 bases, and the junction held 7 bases outside the gene matches. Germline CDR1 and CDR2: SGHAT and FQNNGV. The CDR3 consists of 16 residues. The CDR3 loop is CASSPGGGGAYNEQFF. CDR3 DNA: TGTGCCAGCAGCCCAGGAGGCGGGGGGGCCTACAATGAGCAGTTCTTC.

This clone was detected only a few times. The V call is TRBV7-9, the J call TRBJ2-7, with D maybe TRBD2 (6 bases). Looked up from germline, CDR1 is SEHNR and CDR2 is FQNEAQ (reference sequence). The CDR3 totals 12 residues. The V gene lost 8 bases and the J gene lost 1 base, with 9 bases spanning the gap. CDR3 nucleotides: TGTGCCAGCGCAGGGAGGTCCTACGAGCAGTACTTC. It is translated as CASAGRSYEQYF. The full variable domain, rest sourced from reference TRBV7-9 and TRBJ2-7, is DTGVSQNPRHKITKRGQNVTFRCDPISEHNRLYWYRQTLGQGPEFLTYFQNEAQLEKSRLLSDRFSAERPKGSFSTLEIQRTEQGDSAMYLCASAGRSYEQYFGPGTRLTVT.

The chain uses TRBV19 and TRBJ2-2; a weak D match, TRBD1 (5 bases). The CDR3 is 12 amino acids. CDR1 is LNHDA and CDR2 is SQIVND in the germline V gene (reference sequence). V lost 3 bases, J lost 13 bases, and 12 bases lay in between. CDR3 DNA sequence: TGTGCCAGTAGTATCGATGCAGGGCGGCTGTTTTTT. This encodes CASSIDAGRLFF. The whole variable domain, filled in from reference TRBV19 and TRBJ2-2, reads DGGITQSPKYLFRKEGQNVTLSCEQNLNHDAMYWYRQDPGQGLRLIYYSQIVNDFQKGDIAEGYSVSREKKESFPLTVTSAQKNPTAFYLCASSIDAGRLFFGEGSRLTVL.

The CDR3 nucleotides read TGTGCCAGCAGCCCGGCAGGCGGCCAAACCATATATTTT. Protein: CASSPAGGQTIYF. The chain carries TRBV7-2 and TRBJ1-3; D gene unclear. V shed 5 bases and J shed 10 bases, with 15 bases lying between them. Germline CDR1 reads SGHTA; CDR2 reads FQGNSA. The CDR3 spans 13 residues.

The chain carries TRBV6-5 and TRBJ2-5; D gene uncertain. The CDR3 sequence is 13 residues long. Trimming pared 2 bases from V and 6 bases from J, leaving 10 bases between. From germline, CDR1 is MNHEY and CDR2 SVGAGI. In DNA, the CDR3 is TGTGCCAGCAGTTACGGTCGTCAGCAGACCCAGTACTTC. As protein: CASSYGRQQTQYF.

The chain couples TRBV5-1 to TRBJ2-2; 7 bases map to TRBD2. Germline CDR1 reads SGHRS; CDR2 reads YFSETQ. Trimming at V came to 0 bases and at J to 6 bases, leaving 5 bases not matched to a gene. CDR3 length: 15 amino acids. CDR3 coding DNA: TGCGCCAGCAGCTTGGATGCTAGCGGCGCCGGGGAGCTGTTTTTT. Protein: CASSLDASGAGELFF.